The 14 T cell receptor beta chains reported below all come from one sample, sequenced in a study of cytomegalovirus exposure and HLA in healthy donors (dated by TCRdb to the late 2010s). The receptor library was made with the immunoSEQ multiplex PCR assay. For the multiplex PCR, a mixture combining 60 forward primers for TCR Vbeta segments and 13 reverse primers for TCR Jbeta segments was used. In its TCRdb copy, this immuneACCESS table keeps in-frame sequences only and misses some clones. Where compared with another copy, unresolved V genes explain less than half of these, and the others have no known cause. The table of this sample itemizes around 35,000 clones. The ten biggest clones cover around 1.9% of the sample. Sequencing was performed on PBMCs. The source of these receptors is a woman aged 40 to 49 in good health and CMV-seropositive.

The chain recombines TRBV19 with TRBJ2-5, with 11 nucleotides matching TRBD2. The CDR3 extends over 14 amino acids. With 9 bases clipped from V and 0 bases from J, the junction kept 3 bases outside the gene matches. Germline V lookup: CDR1 LNHDA, CDR2 SQIVND (reference sequence). CDR3: CASASGGNQETQYF. The CDR3 coding sequence is TGTGCCAGCGCTAGCGGGGGGAACCAAGAGACCCAGTACTTC.

The V and J genes are TRBV11-1 and TRBJ2-7; D remains unclear. Between the trimmed V and J ends, which lost 8 bases and 3 bases, there was a span of 11 bases. Germline CDR1 is SGHAT and CDR2 is FQDESV (reference sequence). The CDR3 extends over 12 amino acids. The DNA for the CDR3 is TGTGCCAGCGCGCGAGGCGGCTACGAGCAGTACTTC. It codes for CASARGGYEQYF.

The chain carries TRBV28 and TRBJ1-1, with D perhaps TRBD1 (5 bases). V lost 8 bases and J lost 10, with 11 bases in between. Germline V gives CDR1 MDHEN, CDR2 SYDVKM. There are 10 residues in the CDR3. The CDR3 DNA reads TGTGCCAGCGGCCCGGGGGTAGCTTTCTTT. Translating gives CASGPGVAFF.

For the CDR3, the DNA is TGTGCCAGCAGCCGTTCGTGGTCCTCCGGGGTCGAGCAGTACTTC. This gives the protein CASSRSWSSGVEQYF. The V and J genes are TRBV7-2 and TRBJ2-7; TRBD2 is a possible D gene (5 bases). With 5 bases removed from V and 6 bases from J, the gap between germline ends came to 20 bases. The germline gives CDR1 SGHTA, CDR2 FQGNSA. The length of the CDR3 is 15 residues.

This chain uses TRBV28 with TRBJ1-1, with a tentative D call TRBD1 (5 bases). V was pared by 2 bases and J by 5 bases, with 12 bases between. CDR3 length: 14 residues. Looked up from germline, CDR1 is MDHEN and CDR2 is SYDVKM. The CDR3 loop reads CASSLGPGVTEAFF. DNA for the CDR3: TGTGCCAGCAGTTTAGGGCCGGGGGTGACTGAAGCTTTCTTT.

V is TRBV6-5 and J is TRBJ2-1; 11 bases match TRBD2. V was clipped by 9 bases and J by 3 bases; unmatched bases: 7. The CDR3 extends over 15 amino acids. Looked up from germline, CDR1 is MNHEY and CDR2 is SVGAGI. In DNA form, the CDR3 reads TGTGCCAGTTCCCTAGCGGGGGGCCTCTACAATGAGCAGTTCTTC. Protein product: CASSLAGGLYNEQFF.

This chain connects TRBV10-1 to TRBJ2-7; TRBD1 matches 7 bases. The V gene end was trimmed by 9 bases and the J gene end by 4 bases; junction bases not matched to a gene: 18. Germline assignment: CDR1 WNHNN and CDR2 SYGVQD (reference sequence). There are 16 residues in the CDR3. The CDR3 region has the DNA TGCGCCAGTCCCCGGGACAGATATAGTTCGGCGTACGAGCAGTACTTC. It translates to CASPRDRYSSAYEQYF.

CDR3 in DNA: TGTGCCAGCAGCTTTCTCAGGGGAGATAGTGAAGCTTTCTTT. Its protein is CASSFLRGDSEAFF. The chain is built from TRBV27 and TRBJ1-1; a weak D match, TRBD1 (6 bases). The CDR3 has 14 amino acids. Germline-derived CDR1 and CDR2 are MNHEY and SMNVEV (reference sequence). V lost 6 bases and J 7 bases, leaving 18 bases between the germline ends.

The J gene is TRBJ2-2, the V gene TRBV11-2; 7 nucleotides align to TRBD2. Germline V gene data show CDR1 as SGHAT and CDR2 as FQNNGV. V lost 1 base, J lost 7 bases, and 9 bases stayed unmatched. The CDR3 spans 16 residues. The CDR3 loop reads CASSLVTGGTGGELFF. The CDR3 DNA follows: TGTGCCAGCAGCTTAGTTACCGGGGGGACTGGCGGGGAGCTGTTTTTT.

This rearrangement joins TRBV15 to TRBJ2-7; 7 nucleotides align to TRBD1. Looked up from germline, CDR1 is LNHNV and CDR2 is YYDKDF (reference sequence). Trimming took 6 bases from V and 2 from J; bases not matched to a gene: 10. The CDR3 has 15 amino acids. The CDR3 here is CATRDGEGAAYEQYF. CDR3 sequence (DNA): TGTGCCACCAGAGATGGCGAGGGGGCCGCCTACGAGCAGTACTTC.

The chain employs TRBV5-8 and TRBJ1-1; D remains ambiguous. This CDR3 has 12 amino acids. Deletions cut 0 bases from V and 10 bases from J, with 10 bases between. Germline V lookup: CDR1 SGHTS, CDR2 YDEGEE. Here the CDR3 DNA reads TGTGCCAGCAGCTTGGCCGAAGAGGTAGCTTTCTTT. Amino acids: CASSLAEEVAFF.

The V call is TRBV4-1, the J call TRBJ2-7, with 8 bases lining up with TRBD1. Germline loops: CDR1 MGHRA, CDR2 YSYEKL. V lost 0 bases and J lost 3; bases outside the gene matches: 10. This CDR3 contains 17 residues. Here the CDR3 reads CASSQDYSRTGLYEQYF. The CDR3 bases are TGCGCCAGCAGCCAAGATTATTCCAGGACAGGGCTCTACGAGCAGTACTTC.

This chain connects TRBV5-1 to TRBJ1-4; maybe TRBD1 (5 bases). Germline CDR1 SGHRS, CDR2 YFSETQ. V lost 2 bases and J 8 bases, leaving 13 bases between the germline ends. The CDR3 consists of 14 residues. CDR3 protein: CASSLTGLQEKLFF. The CDR3 DNA reads as TGCGCCAGCAGCTTAACAGGCCTCCAAGAAAAACTGTTTTTT.

This chain uses TRBV2 with TRBJ2-2; tentatively, D is TRBD1 (6 bases). The germline V and J ends were trimmed by 6 bases and 0 bases, with 11 bases remaining between them. The CDR3 length is 15 residues. The germline V gene encodes CDR1 SNHLY and CDR2 FYNNEI. CDR3 in DNA: TGTGCCAGCAGATCCAACAGGGCGAACACCGGGGAGCTGTTTTTT. Translating it yields CASRSNRANTGELFF.